Described below is a single T cell receptor (beta chain) sequence and its context. Its antigen remains undetermined. No clone much larger than this one lies a single base away; base qualities are absent. The data belong to a study of blood T cell repertoires in COVID-19 (dated by TCRdb to about 2020). In the study overall: Samples from collaborators originated in the United States, Italy and Spain and spanned both the acute and convalescent phases of COVID-19. A freely available public database, intended as a resource for researchers studying the immune response to SARS-CoV-2, is where the repertoires were released. Where available, HLA class I and class II types were taken from metadata supplied by the sample provider and were not determined by assay-based typing. Subjects who had been exposed to COVID-19, were actively infected with it, or had recovered from it provided the deeply sampled blood TCRbeta repertoires that made up the dataset. The material from the prospective study consisted of cDNA or gDNA derived from T cells, B-cell-depleted T cells, or PBMCs. Nearly every sample came with metadata listing a de-identified subject ID, COVID-19 status, age in years and sex. The samples were drawn from two sources: the first 160 participants of the ongoing ImmuneRACE study, and 950 to 1,500 subjects contributed by 6 global collaborators. Points the paper makes about the study in general: The amount of clinical and demographic metadata varied by source and participant and was provided uncurated.

CDR1 and CDR2, looked up from the germline V gene, are SNHLY and FYNNEI. The germline V end is reduced by 5 bases and the J end by 3 bases; junction bases left unmatched: 3. Including cysteine and phenylalanine, the CDR3 has 14 amino acids. Only CDR3 DNA remains: 42 bases, in frame from the first base. TCRbeta CDR3 regions were amplified from genomic DNA by means of the immunoSEQ Assay, a bias-controlled multiplex PCR. On the authors' methods: Within the assay, amplification of reference gene primers was used to estimate how many nucleated cells each sample contained. To quantify the absolute abundance of each unique TCRbeta CDR3 rearrangement, sequence reads were collapsed and filtered. For each sample, productive Simpson clonality was calculated by taking the square root of Simpson's diversity index across productive rearrangements. This is the immuneACCESS table as TCRdb keeps it, with only in-frame sequences that have V and J called. A part of the clones is gone; compared with another copy, unresolved V genes explain less than half, and the rest is unexplained. The DNA was the basis for D and trimming; V, J and clone size are from that table. Here the sample has about 480,000 clones; 85% to 90% occur a single time. The ten top clones hold around 0.95% of the sample.

In Seattle, one collaborating source enrolled patients while the infection was active and tracked those patients longitudinally over the course of disease. Each collaborating institution followed its own protocols to collect whole blood in K2EDTA tubes. For TCRbeta analysis, collaborator samples were shipped as frozen whole blood, as isolated PBMCs, or as DNA extracted from either sample type. Sequenced material: peripheral blood. The rearrangement combines TRBV2 with TRBJ1-2; 10 of the junction bases match TRBD1. The sequence derives from a man aged 18 to 30 with COVID-19, enrolled during active disease. The nucleotides read TGTGCCAGCAGTTGGGGACAGGGGCACTATGGCTACACCTTC. Its translation reads: CASSWGQGHYGYTF.